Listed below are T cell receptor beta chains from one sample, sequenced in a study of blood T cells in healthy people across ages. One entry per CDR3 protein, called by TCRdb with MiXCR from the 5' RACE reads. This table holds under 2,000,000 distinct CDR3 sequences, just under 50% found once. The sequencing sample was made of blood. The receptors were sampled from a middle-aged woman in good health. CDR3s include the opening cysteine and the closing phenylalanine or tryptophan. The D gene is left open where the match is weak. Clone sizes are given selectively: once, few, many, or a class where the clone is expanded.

CASSSGTSGTYNEQFF	TGCGCCAGCAGTTCCGGGACTAGCGGGACCTACAATGAGCAGTTCTTC	TRBJ2-1	few	TRBV5-1	TRBD2	16
CASSLWGSGSNEQFF	TGTGCCAGCAGTTTATGGGGCTCGGGGTCCAATGAGCAGTTCTTC	TRBJ2-1	NA	TRBV12-3/TRBV12-4	NA	15
CASSQDDNSWDEQYF	TGTGCCAGCAGCCAAGATGATAACAGTTGGGACGAGCAGTACTTC	TRBJ2-7	NA	TRBV4-2	NA	15
CASNLAGVGDTQYF	TGTGCCAGCAACCTAGCGGGGGTAGGAGATACGCAGTATTTT	TRBJ2-3	few	TRBV7-2	TRBD2	14
CSARLPSYPYEQYF	TGCAGTGCTAGACTTCCTAGCTACCCCTACGAGCAGTACTTC	TRBJ2-7	few	TRBV20-1	NA	14
CASSPKGSGGSTDTQYF	TGTGCCAGCAGCCCCAAAGGCAGCGGGGGGAGCACAGATACGCAGTATTTT	TRBJ2-3	NA	TRBV4-2	TRBD2	17
CASRAREARQTNEKLFF	TGTGCCAGCAGAGCCCGAGAAGCCCGGCAAACTAATGAAAAACTGTTTTTT	TRBJ1-4	NA	TRBV6-6	NA	17
CASSLRAGGSGANVLTF	TGTGCCAGCAGCTTACGGGCCGGGGGCTCTGGGGCCAACGTCCTGACTTTC	TRBJ2-6	few	TRBV7-2	NA	17
CASSQSRQGGWDEETQYF	TGTGCCAGCAGCCAGAGCCGGCAGGGGGGCTGGGACGAAGAGACCCAGTACTTC	TRBJ2-5	few	TRBV4-2	NA	18
CAISEYLRQSSYEQYF	TGTGCCATCAGTGAGTACCTGCGACAGTCATCCTACGAGCAGTACTTC	TRBJ2-7	NA	TRBV10-3	NA	16
CASSDPGTVVTGYTF	TGTGCCAGCAGTGACCCAGGGACAGTAGTTACGGGCTACACCTTC	TRBJ1-2	few	TRBV25-1	TRBD1	15
CASSQELRGLDTQYF	TGCGCCAGCAGCCAAGAATTGCGGGGGTTGGATACGCAGTATTTT	TRBJ2-3	NA	TRBV4-3	TRBD2	15
CASISGTGAIHYGYTF	TGTGCCAGCATTTCGGGGACAGGGGCAATACACTATGGCTACACCTTC	TRBJ1-2	NA	TRBV12-3/TRBV12-4	TRBD1	16
CASRSMEGTGETQYF	TGTGCCAGCAGATCAATGGAGGGGACCGGGGAGACCCAGTACTTC	TRBJ2-5	NA	TRBV28	NA	15
CASSFRVSGEQYF	TGTGCCAGCAGTTTTAGGGTTAGCGGAGAGCAGTACTTC	TRBJ2-5	few	TRBV28	NA	13